The T cell receptor (beta chain) under discussion was sequenced for a study of cytomegalovirus exposure and HLA in healthy donors. As regards this clone: Its antigen is not identified.

Study outcomes and limitations: While the bulk of TCR sequences proved rare, some public TCRs turned up in many donors.

Looked up from germline, CDR1 is SEHNR and CDR2 is FQNEAQ (reference sequence). The CDR3 is 13 amino acids. Trimming took 5 bases from V and 6 from J; bases not matched to a gene: 4. Produced via immunoSEQ multiplex PCR; TCRdb's table is partial and in-frame only. The sample includes 130,000 to 150,000 clones, roughly 89% of them seen just once. The sequence was collected from a woman younger than 30 in good health and CMV-seropositive. The rearrangement uses TRBV7-9 and TRBJ1-2; 9 bases are a match to TRBD1. Sequenced sample: PBMCs. Written as DNA, the CDR3 is TGTGCCAGCAGCGACAGGGGGGCGGATGGCTACACCTTC. This codes for CASSDRGADGYTF.